The 6 T cell receptor beta chains below were found in one sample sequenced in a study of OX40 agonist ivuxolimab in advanced cancers. The table came from immunoSEQ multiplex PCR; TCRdb's copy has only in-frame clones and leaves some out. The top ten hold 8% to 13% of the sample, which has about 80,000 clones, approximately 93% seen once. Sequenced here: CD4+ or CD8+ T cells sorted from blood, sampled in a trial of the OX40 agonist ivuxolimab. The receptors derive from an adult with an advanced solid tumor such as melanoma, head and neck, liver or kidney cancer.

This clone has just one count. CDR3 loop: CASSYPEDTQYF. CDR3 DNA sequence: TGTGCCAGCAGTTACCCAGAGGATACGCAGTATTTT. The chain is built from TRBV6-5 and TRBJ2-3; no reliable D call. Between the trimmed V and J ends, which lost 2 bases and 6 bases, there was a span of 6 bases. In germline, CDR1 is MNHEY, CDR2 SVGAGI. This CDR3 is built from 12 residues.

V and J are TRBV9 and TRBJ2-3, with unresolved D. Trimming pared 1 base from V and 2 bases from J, leaving 11 bases between. CDR1 is SGDLS, CDR2 YYNGEE, per germline. The CDR3 spans 15 residues. This CDR3 reads CASSVYGHYTDTQYF. The CDR3 region has the DNA TGTGCCAGCAGCGTATACGGGCACTACACAGATACGCAGTATTTT. Complete variable domain (other parts from reference TRBV9 and TRBJ2-3): DSGVTQTPKHLITATGQRVTLRCSPRSGDLSVYWYQQSLDQGLQFLIQYYNGEERAKGNILERFSAQQFPDLHSELNLSSLELGDSALYFCASSVYGHYTDTQYFGPGTRLTVL.

The rearrangement joins TRBV9 to TRBJ2-1; D possibly corresponds to TRBD1 (5 bases). This CDR3 has 20 residues. V was shortened by 3 bases and J by 0 bases, with 25 bases between the two germline ends. The germline V gene encodes CDR1 SGDLS and CDR2 YYNGEE. The CDR3 region is CASSGPPDLQAPSSYNEQFF. CDR3 bases: TGTGCCAGCAGCGGCCCTCCGGACCTACAGGCCCCTAGCTCCTACAATGAGCAGTTCTTC.

The chain's CDR3 is CASSPDREWGNTEAFF. Here the CDR3 DNA reads TGTGCCAGCAGCCCAGACAGGGAGTGGGGTAACACTGAAGCTTTCTTT. The genes are TRBV11-2 and TRBJ1-1, with 7 bases identical to TRBD1. From germline, CDR1 is SGHAT and CDR2 FQNNGV. Unmatched junction bases numbered 11, after V lost 5 bases and J lost 2 bases. The CDR3 spans 16 residues. The whole variable domain, remainder taken from reference TRBV11-2 and TRBJ1-1, is EAGVAQSPRYKIIEKRQSVAFWCNPISGHATLYWYQQILGQGPKLLIQFQNNGVVDDSQLPKDRFSAERLKGVDSTLKIQPAKLEDSAVYLCASSPDREWGNTEAFFGQGTRLTVV.

J is TRBJ2-1 and V is TRBV9; D unclear. Trimming cost V 3 bases and J 4 bases, with 17 bases left between them. This CDR3 spans 16 amino acids. Germline V lookup: CDR1 SGDLS, CDR2 YYNGEE. CDR3 residues: CASSAPSGPKYNEQFF. The CDR3 nucleotides are TGTGCCAGCAGCGCCCCCTCCGGGCCAAAATACAATGAGCAGTTCTTC.

J is TRBJ2-1 and V is TRBV4-3, with 7 nucleotides matching TRBD2. Germline CDR1 LGHNA, CDR2 YSLEER. V was pared by 3 bases and J by 5 bases, with 7 bases of the junction left unmatched. This CDR3 is built from 15 residues. The CDR3 spells CASSHSLARNNEQFF. CDR3 nucleotide sequence: TGCGCCAGCAGCCATTCACTAGCGAGAAACAATGAGCAGTTCTTC.